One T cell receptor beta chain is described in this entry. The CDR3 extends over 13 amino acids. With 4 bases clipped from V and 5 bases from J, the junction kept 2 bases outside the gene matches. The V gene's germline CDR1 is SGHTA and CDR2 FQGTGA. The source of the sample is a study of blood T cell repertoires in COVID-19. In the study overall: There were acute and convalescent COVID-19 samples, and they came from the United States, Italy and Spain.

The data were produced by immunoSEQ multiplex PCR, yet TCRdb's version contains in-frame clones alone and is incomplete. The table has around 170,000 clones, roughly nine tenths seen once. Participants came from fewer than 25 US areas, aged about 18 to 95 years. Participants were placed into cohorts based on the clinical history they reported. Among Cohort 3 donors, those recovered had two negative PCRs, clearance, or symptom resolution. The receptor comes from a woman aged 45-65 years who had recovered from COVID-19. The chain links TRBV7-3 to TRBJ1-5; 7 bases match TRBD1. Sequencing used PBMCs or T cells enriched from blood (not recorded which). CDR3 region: CASSSDRHQPQHF. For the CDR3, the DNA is TGTGCCAGCAGCTCGGACAGGCATCAGCCCCAGCATTTT.